The T cell receptor (beta chain) described here comes from a study of T cells after posttransplantation cyclophosphamide. Whole-study results and caveats: Donor CD8+ memory clones often dominated recipient blood repertoires at later times. Recipient CMV seropositivity and CMV reactivation strongly tracked TRB clonality.

This clone appeared a single time. Its specificity is not known. Produced via immunoSEQ multiplex PCR; TCRdb's table is partial and in-frame only. Here the sample spans under 75,000 clones, just over 90% being singletons. The CDR3 runs to 16 residues. The V gene's germline CDR1 is SGHRS and CDR2 YFSETQ. Trimming cost V 4 bases and J 7 bases; bases outside gene matches: 9. This sequence joins TRBV5-1 and TRBJ2-1, with TRBD2 matching 12 bases. This receptor was identified in a woman in her 30s in good health and a related stem cell transplant donor. Specimen: PBMCs. CDR3 in amino acids: CASSPLTSGGINEQFF. CDR3 DNA: TGCGCCAGCAGCCCCTTGACTAGCGGGGGAATTAATGAGCAGTTCTTC.